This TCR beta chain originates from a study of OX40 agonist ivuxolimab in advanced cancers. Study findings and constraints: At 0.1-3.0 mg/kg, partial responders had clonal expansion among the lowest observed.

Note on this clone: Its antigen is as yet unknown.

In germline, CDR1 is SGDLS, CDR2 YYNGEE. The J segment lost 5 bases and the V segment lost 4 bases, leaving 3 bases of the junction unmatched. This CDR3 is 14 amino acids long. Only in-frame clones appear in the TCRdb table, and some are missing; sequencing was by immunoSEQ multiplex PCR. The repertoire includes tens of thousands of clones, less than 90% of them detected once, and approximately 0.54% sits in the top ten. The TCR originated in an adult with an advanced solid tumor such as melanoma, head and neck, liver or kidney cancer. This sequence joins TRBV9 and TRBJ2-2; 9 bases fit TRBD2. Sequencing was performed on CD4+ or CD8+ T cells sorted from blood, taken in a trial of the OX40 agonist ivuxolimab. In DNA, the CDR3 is TGTGCCAGCAGCTACACTAGCGGGACCGGGGAGCTGTTTTTT. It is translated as CASSYTSGTGELFF.